One sample yielded the 3 T cell receptor beta chains listed below, sequenced in a study of T cell clonotyping in hematopoietic cell transplantation (dated by TCRdb to the early 2020s). The library came from the immunoSEQ multiplex PCR assay. Held by TCRdb, this immuneACCESS table contains in-frame sequences only and omits some clones. Under half of the omission traces to an unresolved V gene where checked; the cause of the rest is unknown. For this sample there are some 820 clones; approximately 80% appear just once. The ten largest clonotypes hold roughly 12% of the sample. The time point label here, explained by the study, means: 30 days after allo-HCT. The sample here was PBMCs, taken 30 days after allogeneic stem cell transplant. The origin of the receptors is a female patient between 30 and 45 years old who had an allogeneic stem cell transplant, so the T cells may come from the graft donor. Some clones in this sample may be carry-over from other donors' samples.

In its sample, this clone was seen once. The chain carries TRBV27 and TRBJ2-2, with a weak D call TRBD1 (6 bases). This CDR3 has 19 residues. The V gene's germline CDR1 is MNHEY and CDR2 SMNVEV (reference sequence). The V end lost 0 bases, the J end lost 6 bases, and 23 bases lay between the germline ends. The CDR3 protein is CASSLSLRVSGVTAGELFF. DNA of the CDR3: TGTGCCAGCAGTTTATCGTTGAGGGTGTCAGGGGTGACGGCCGGGGAGCTGTTTTTT.

The V call is TRBV4-1, the J call TRBJ2-3; D not certain. V was cut by 0 bases and J by 6 bases, with 10 bases left in between. The CDR3 is 14 amino acids. Per germline, CDR1 MGHRA and CDR2 YSYEKL. The CDR3 protein is CASSQDQPGDTQYF. For the CDR3, the DNA is TGCGCCAGCAGCCAAGATCAACCAGGCGATACGCAGTATTTT.

The chain is built from TRBV28 and TRBJ2-5, with D possibly matching TRBD1 (6 bases). This CDR3 has 16 residues. Germline V gene data show CDR1 as MDHEN and CDR2 as SYDVKM. With 5 bases removed from V and 2 bases from J, the gap between germline ends came to 18 bases. The DNA for the CDR3 is TGTGCCAGCAGTCCCCTGGGAGTGAGGGGGCAAGAGACCCAGTACTTC. Amino acids: CASSPLGVRGQETQYF. Filled out from reference TRBV28 and TRBJ2-5, the complete variable domain reads DVKVTQSSRYLVKRTGEKVFLECVQDMDHENMFWYRQDPGLGLRLIYFSYDVKMKEKGDIPEGYSVSREKKERFSLILESASTNQTSMYLCASSPLGVRGQETQYFGPGTRLLVL.